What follows are 9 T cell receptor beta chains derived from one specimen sequenced in a study of blood T cell repertoires in COVID-19. The table came from immunoSEQ multiplex PCR; TCRdb's copy has only in-frame clones and leaves some out. Of approximately 180,000 clones in the sample, roughly 80% were seen once. The sequencing input was peripheral blood. All receptors come from a woman older than 75 with COVID-19, enrolled during active disease.

J is TRBJ2-2 and V is TRBV27; 11 nucleotides line up with TRBD1. Germline V CDR1 and CDR2: MNHEY, SMNVEV (reference sequence). The CDR3 extends over 19 amino acids. V dropped 4 bases and J dropped 5; count of bases not matched to a gene: 15. In DNA form, the CDR3 reads TGTGCCAGCAGTTCATATGGCCTGGGACAGGGGGGACGGACCGGGGAGCTGTTTTTT. It specifies CASSSYGLGQGGRTGELFF.

This sequence joins TRBV7-9 and TRBJ2-2, with a weak D call TRBD2 (6 bases). CDR3 length: 12 residues. V shed 8 bases and J shed 7 bases, with 11 bases lying between them. Germline V gives CDR1 SEHNR, CDR2 FQNEAQ (reference sequence). The chain's CDR3 is CASLGLSGELFF. The CDR3 DNA reads TGTGCCAGCCTGGGACTCAGCGGGGAGCTGTTTTTT.

This rearrangement joins TRBV28 to TRBJ2-5, with D perhaps matching TRBD2 (6 bases). Germline V gene data show CDR1 as MDHEN and CDR2 as SYDVKM. V gave up 8 bases and J gave up 4 bases, with 11 bases separating them. There are 12 residues in the CDR3. The DNA for the CDR3 is TGTGCCAGCGGCTGGCGGGGAGAGACCCAGTACTTC. Translation: CASGWRGETQYF.

V usage is TRBV27 and J usage is TRBJ2-3, with D possibly TRBD2 on 5 matching bases. The germline V gene encodes CDR1 MNHEY and CDR2 SMNVEV (reference sequence). With 0 bases removed from V and 5 bases from J, the gap between germline ends came to 6 bases. CDR3 length equals 13 residues. The CDR3 reads CASSLSRGDTQYF. The CDR3 bases are TGTGCCAGCAGTTTATCTCGGGGAGATACGCAGTATTTT.

The V gene is TRBV6-2 or TRBV6-3, the J gene TRBJ1-1, with D possibly matching TRBD1 (6 bases). The CDR3 length is 13 residues. Germline lookup yields CDR1 MNHEY and CDR2 SVGEGT. With 6 bases removed from V and 4 bases from J, the gap between germline ends came to 12 bases. The CDR3 bases are TGTGCCAGCAGCCTGGACAGAACCACTGAAGCTTTCTTT. It codes for CASSLDRTTEAFF.

The rearrangement uses TRBV25-1 and TRBJ1-4; 12 bases align to TRBD1. Per germline, CDR1 MGHDK and CDR2 SYGVNS. V shed 3 bases and J 8 bases; nucleotides not matched to a gene: 4. The CDR3 runs 15 residues. The DNA of the CDR3 is TGTGCCAGCAGTGACACCGGGACAGGGGGCGAAAAACTGTTTTTT. Its protein is CASSDTGTGGEKLFF.

The CDR3 loop reads CASSLSGGVKNIQYF. As DNA, the CDR3 is TGTGCCAGCAGTTTATCTGGAGGGGTCAAAAACATTCAGTACTTC. The V gene is TRBV27, the J gene TRBJ2-4, with D possibly TRBD2 on 6 matching bases. This CDR3 has 15 residues. V was cut by 0 bases and J by 3 bases, with 9 bases left in between. Germline V gives CDR1 MNHEY, CDR2 SMNVEV (reference sequence).

The rearrangement uses TRBV24-1 and TRBJ2-1; D gene uncertain. Germline lookup yields CDR1 KGHDR and CDR2 SFDVKD. The CDR3 runs 11 residues. V gave up 5 bases and J gave up 4 bases, with 2 bases separating them. Here the CDR3 DNA reads TGTGCCACCAGTGCTTACAATGAGCAGTTCTTC. Translation gives CATSAYNEQFF.

The CDR3 is CASSQDQREGLEQFF. In DNA form, the CDR3 reads TGCGCCAGCAGCCAAGACCAGCGGGAGGGCCTGGAGCAGTTCTTC. The chain is built from TRBV4-1 and TRBJ2-1; 10 bases are shared with TRBD2. CDR3 length: 15 residues. With 0 bases clipped from V and 10 bases from J, the junction kept 6 bases outside the gene matches. Germline V gene lookup returns CDR1 MGHRA and CDR2 YSYEKL.